The T cell receptor beta chain described here comes from a study of T cell changes during pregnancy in multiple sclerosis. The table came from immunoSEQ multiplex PCR; TCRdb's copy has only in-frame clones and leaves some out. The profile shows 25,000 to 30,000 clones, more than 75% of them singletons. V lost 4 bases, J lost 8 bases, and 9 bases stayed unmatched. The CDR3 has 14 amino acids. From germline, CDR1 is SGDLS and CDR2 YYNGEE. The sequence came from a female donor with multiple sclerosis, enrolled in a pregnancy study. This chain connects TRBV9 to TRBJ1-2, with 9 bases matching TRBD1. The sequenced sample was CD8+ T cells from peripheral blood mononuclear cells, obtained after pregnancy. The CDR3 loop is CASSFQQGAEGYTF. CDR3 in DNA: TGTGCCAGCAGCTTTCAACAGGGGGCAGAGGGCTACACCTTC. The variable domain in full, completed from reference TRBV9 and TRBJ1-2, reads DSGVTQTPKHLITATGQRVTLRCSPRSGDLSVYWYQQSLDQGLQFLIQYYNGEERAKGNILERFSAQQFPDLHSELNLSSLELGDSALYFCASSFQQGAEGYTFGSGTRLTVV.